A single sample gave rise to the 23 T cell receptor beta chains below, sequenced in a study of T cells after yellow fever vaccination. TCRdb ran MiXCR on the 5' RACE reads and lists one entry per CDR3 protein. The sample lists around 610,000 distinct CDR3 sequences, around an eighth occurring once. Sequenced material: PBMCs, taken on the day of the yellow fever booster vaccination. The receptors derive from a man aged 30-40 years who received the YFV17D yellow fever vaccine.

This clonotype occurred a few times. The rearrangement uses TRBV4-1 and TRBJ2-5, with TRBD2 matching over 11 bases. V trimming: 0 bases; J trimming: 3 bases; junction bases outside the gene matches: 3. There are 16 residues in the CDR3. CDR1 and CDR2 (germline): MGHRA, YSYEKL. The DNA of the CDR3 is TGCGCCAGCAGCCAAGAGACTAGCGGGATCGAAGAGACCCAGTACTTC. This codes for CASSQETSGIEETQYF.

J is TRBJ1-1 and V is TRBV9; possible D gene TRBD1, 5 bases. CDR1 is SGDLS, CDR2 YYNGEE, per germline. The V and J ends lost 2 bases and 2 bases respectively, with 13 bases between them. The CDR3 extends over 15 amino acids. The DNA of the CDR3 is TGTGCCAGCAGCGTGAGCGGGGGGACTAACACTGAAGCTTTCTTT. Translating gives CASSVSGGTNTEAFF.

The rearrangement uses TRBV7-9 and TRBJ2-5, with 7 bases that match TRBD1. The CDR3 is 17 amino acids. Germline V CDR1 and CDR2: SEHNR, FQNEAQ (reference sequence). V was pared by 7 bases and J by 4 bases, with 18 bases of the junction left unmatched. CDR3: CASTTAFPGQKRETQYF. The CDR3, as DNA: TGTGCCAGCACGACTGCCTTTCCGGGACAGAAGAGAGAGACCCAGTACTTC.

This clonotype has a handful of counts. The CDR3 here is CASSLAAGSSEQFF. As DNA, the CDR3 is TGTGCCAGCAGCTTAGCGGCAGGGTCCAGTGAGCAGTTCTTC. The genes are TRBV7-2 and TRBJ2-1; D is perhaps TRBD1 (5 bases). The CDR3 extends over 14 amino acids. Germline CDR1 SGHTA, CDR2 FQGNSA. V lost 0 bases and J lost 9, with 12 bases in between.

This clonotype was observed a few times. The genes are TRBV7-2 and TRBJ2-2; D is possibly TRBD1 or TRBD2 (5 bases each). The CDR3 extends over 14 amino acids. The germline V gene has CDR1 SGHTA and CDR2 FQGNSA. Trimming cost V 3 bases and J 3 bases, with 8 bases left between them. DNA for the CDR3: TGTGCCAGCAGCTTGGGGACGCACACCGGGGAGCTGTTTTTT. Protein: CASSLGTHTGELFF. Supplemented by reference TRBV7-2 and TRBJ2-2, the full variable domain reads GAGVSQSPSNKVTEKGKDVELRCDPISGHTALYWYRQSLGQGLEFLIYFQGNSAPDKSGLPSDRFSAERTGGSVSTLTIQRTQQEDSAVYLCASSLGTHTGELFFGEGSRLTVL.

This clonotype was recorded a few times. The chain uses TRBV27 and TRBJ2-7, with TRBD2 as a possible D gene (6 bases). Germline values: CDR1 MNHEY, CDR2 SMNVEV (reference sequence). The CDR3 totals 15 residues. Between the trimmed V and J ends, which lost 8 bases and 2 bases, there was a span of 19 bases. Here the CDR3 DNA reads TGTGCCAGCCGAATCTTCGGGACTTACACCTACGAGCAGTACTTC. Residues: CASRIFGTYTYEQYF.

This clonotype was detected ten times or more. The V and J genes are TRBV20-1 and TRBJ2-5; TRBD2 matches 12 bases. Unmatched junction bases numbered 9, after V lost 6 bases and J lost 4 bases. This CDR3 has 15 residues. Germline CDR1 reads DFQATT; CDR2 reads SNEGSKA (reference sequence). The CDR3 region is CSAQALAGGGETQYF. DNA for the CDR3: TGCAGTGCCCAGGCACTAGCGGGAGGTGGAGAGACCCAGTACTTC.

This clonotype was seen a few times. The chain links TRBV5-1 to TRBJ2-3, with no clear D. CDR3 length: 14 amino acids. From germline, CDR1 is SGHRS and CDR2 YFSETQ. V lost 6 bases and J 0 bases, leaving 11 bases between the germline ends. The CDR3 nucleotides read TGCGCCAGCAAAGAGACCACTAGCACAGATACGCAGTATTTT. Protein: CASKETTSTDTQYF.

This sequence joins TRBV12-3 or TRBV12-4 and TRBJ2-3, with 8 bases lining up with TRBD2. The CDR3 totals 17 residues. Trimming cost V 3 bases and J 0 bases; bases outside gene matches: 8. For the CDR3, the DNA is TGTGCCAGCAGTTTCCTCGGGGCTAGCGGGAGCACAGATACGCAGTATTTT. Its protein product is CASSFLGASGSTDTQYF.

This clonotype was counted between two and nine times. The genes are TRBV20-1 and TRBJ2-3; D may match TRBD1 or TRBD2 (5 bases each). Germline loops: CDR1 DFQATT, CDR2 SNEGSKA (reference sequence). This CDR3 region has 15 residues. V lost 5 bases and J 2 bases, leaving 17 bases between the germline ends. This chain's CDR3 is CSAGSSGALTDTQYF. CDR3 DNA: TGCAGTGCTGGCTCGTCCGGGGCCCTCACAGATACGCAGTATTTT.

This chain joins TRBV5-6 and TRBJ1-5; D is perhaps TRBD1 (5 bases). Germline CDR1 reads SGHDT; CDR2 reads YYEEEE. CDR3 length: 16 residues. The ends were cut back, 0 bases at V and 0 bases at J, with 10 bases in the middle. The CDR3 region has the DNA TGTGCCAGCAGCTTGGGGATAGGGGCTAGCAATCAGCCCCAGCATTTT. This codes for CASSLGIGASNQPQHF. Based on the CDR3 plus reference TRBV5-6 and TRBJ1-5, the full variable domain is DAGVTQSPTHLIKTRGQQVTLRCSPKSGHDTVSWYQQALGQGPQFIFQYYEEEERQRGNFPDRFSGHQFPNYSSELNVNALLLGDSALYLCASSLGIGASNQPQHFGDGTRLSIL.

This chain joins TRBV12-3 or TRBV12-4 and TRBJ2-3, with a possible D match to TRBD1 (5 bases). The CDR3 spans 15 residues. With 5 bases removed from V and 0 bases from J, the gap between germline ends came to 12 bases. The CDR3 sequence: CASSPDRTSTDTQYF. CDR3 bases: TGTGCCAGCAGTCCAGACAGAACTAGCACAGATACGCAGTATTTT.

In this sample, this clonotype turned up a few times. This chain links TRBV18 with TRBJ2-3, with 7 bases aligning to TRBD1. Germline CDR1 reads KGHSH; CDR2 reads LQKENI. The CDR3 runs 18 residues. V lost 3 bases and J lost 3; bases outside the gene matches: 15. CDR3 residues: CASSPRQGSFSRTDTQYF. The CDR3 DNA reads TGTGCCAGCTCACCCCGACAGGGATCGTTCTCGAGAACAGATACGCAGTATTTT.

The CDR3 DNA follows: TGTGCCTGGCTACGCAGGGAGTACAATGAGCAGTTCTTC. Amino acid sequence: CAWLRREYNEQFF. This chain uses TRBV30 with TRBJ2-1; D assignment may be TRBD1 or TRBD2 (5 bases each). Looked up from germline, CDR1 is GTSNPN and CDR2 is SVGIG (reference sequence). The CDR3 spans 13 residues. Trimming removed 5 bases at V and 4 bases at J, with 12 bases between.

Only a few counts were recorded for this clonotype. The rearrangement links TRBV5-1 to TRBJ2-7; D is possibly TRBD1 (6 bases). Trimming shortened V by 2 bases and J by 6 bases, and 9 bases separated the two germline ends. The CDR3 covers 12 residues. Germline V gene lookup returns CDR1 SGHRS and CDR2 YFSETQ. The CDR3: CASSFTGREQYF. For the CDR3, the DNA is TGCGCCAGCAGCTTCACAGGGCGCGAGCAGTACTTC.

The chain has TRBV2 and TRBJ2-2; 7 positions match TRBD2. This CDR3 is 16 amino acids long. The V and J ends lost 8 bases and 6 bases, in that order; junction bases with no gene match: 15. CDR1 and CDR2 from the germline V gene are SNHLY and FYNNEI. CDR3: CASHPMSGNYPGELFF. CDR3 DNA: TGTGCCAGCCATCCCATGAGCGGGAACTACCCCGGGGAGCTGTTTTTT.

This clonotype has a handful of counts. The chain combines TRBV12-3 or TRBV12-4 with TRBJ2-4; D is possibly TRBD1 or TRBD2 (5 bases each). Deletions cut 5 bases from V and 7 bases from J, with 15 bases between. The CDR3 covers 14 residues. This CDR3 reads CASSPQPGRNIQYF. The CDR3 DNA sequence: TGTGCCAGCAGTCCCCAACCGGGACGTAACATTCAGTACTTC.

This clonotype showed up just a few times. The chain carries TRBV5-1 and TRBJ2-3; D gene uncertain. With 3 bases removed from V and 2 bases from J, the gap between germline ends came to 7 bases. Germline V gene data show CDR1 as SGHRS and CDR2 as YFSETQ. CDR3 size: 13 residues. The CDR3 nucleotides are TGCGCCAGCAGCTCCGCCTTCACAGATACGCAGTATTTT. Translation gives CASSSAFTDTQYF.

This clonotype was observed a handful of times. The V and J genes are TRBV9 and TRBJ2-5, with 15 bases fitting TRBD2. With 4 bases clipped from V and 4 bases from J, the junction kept 5 bases outside the gene matches. In germline, CDR1 is SGDLS, CDR2 YYNGEE. This CDR3 has 16 amino acids. CDR3 sequence: CASSPGLAGGPETQYF. CDR3 DNA: TGTGCCAGCAGCCCAGGACTAGCGGGAGGGCCAGAGACCCAGTACTTC. Variable domain in full (rest from reference TRBV9 and TRBJ2-5): DSGVTQTPKHLITATGQRVTLRCSPRSGDLSVYWYQQSLDQGLQFLIQYYNGEERAKGNILERFSAQQFPDLHSELNLSSLELGDSALYFCASSPGLAGGPETQYFGPGTRLLVL.

This clonotype occurred many times. The junction departs from germline at one end; a sequencing error may be responsible. The V gene is TRBV28, the J gene TRBJ2-1; 11 bases match TRBD2. This CDR3 is built from 15 residues. CDR1 and CDR2 from the germline V gene are MDHEN and SYDVKM. For the CDR3, the DNA is TGTGCCAGCAATTTAGCGGGAGGGATTTTGAATGAGCAGTTCTTC. It codes for CASNLAGGILNEQFF. The full variable domain, rest sourced from reference TRBV28 and TRBJ2-1, is DVKVTQSSRYLVKRTGEKVFLECVQDMDHENMFWYRQDPGLGLRLIYFSYDVKMKEKGDIPEGYSVSREKKERFSLILESASTNQTSMYLCASNLAGGILNEQFFGPGTRLTVL.

This chain uses TRBV18 with TRBJ2-7, with D tentatively TRBD1 or TRBD2 (5 bases each). V lost 8 bases to trimming and J lost 4 bases, with 12 bases between them. Germline assignment: CDR1 KGHSH and CDR2 LQKENI. The CDR3 consists of 12 residues. For the CDR3, the DNA is TGTGCCAGCCACGGGACCAAGTACGAGCAGTACTTC. Amino acid sequence: CASHGTKYEQYF.

This clonotype was recorded a few times. The J gene is TRBJ1-4, the V gene TRBV6-5; D remains unclear. This CDR3 spans 13 amino acids. Trimming left V 0 bases short and J 7 bases short, with 6 bases between. Per the germline V gene, CDR1 is MNHEY and CDR2 is SVGAGI. CDR3 nucleotide sequence: TGTGCCAGCAGTTACTCTCAGTCTGAAAAACTGTTTTTT. The encoded protein is CASSYSQSEKLFF.

This clonotype showed up just a few times. The rearrangement links TRBV6-5 to TRBJ2-7; unclear D gene. V lost 2 bases to trimming and J lost 2 bases, with 10 bases between them. CDR1 and CDR2 from the germline V gene are MNHEY and SVGAGI. The CDR3 spans 14 residues. In nucleotides, the CDR3 is TGTGCCAGCAGTTACAAGGCAGATACCTACGAGCAGTACTTC. Residues: CASSYKADTYEQYF.